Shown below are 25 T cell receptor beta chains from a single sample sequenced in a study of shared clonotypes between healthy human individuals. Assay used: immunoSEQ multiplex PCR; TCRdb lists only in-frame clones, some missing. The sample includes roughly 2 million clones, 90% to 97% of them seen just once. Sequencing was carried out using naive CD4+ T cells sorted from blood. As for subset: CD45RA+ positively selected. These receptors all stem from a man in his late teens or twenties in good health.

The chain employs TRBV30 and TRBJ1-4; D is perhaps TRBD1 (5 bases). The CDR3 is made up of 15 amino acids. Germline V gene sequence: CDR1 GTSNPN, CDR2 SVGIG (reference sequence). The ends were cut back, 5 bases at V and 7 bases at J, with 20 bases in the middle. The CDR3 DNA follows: TGTGCCTGGCTACGTGAGGCCCCGAGGGGTGAAAAACTGTTTTTT. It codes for CAWLREAPRGEKLFF.

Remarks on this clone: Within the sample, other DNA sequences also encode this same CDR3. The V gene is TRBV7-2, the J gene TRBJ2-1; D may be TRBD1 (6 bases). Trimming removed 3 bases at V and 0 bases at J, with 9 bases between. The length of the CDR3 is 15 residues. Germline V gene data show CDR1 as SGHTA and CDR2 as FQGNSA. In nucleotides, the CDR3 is TGTGCCAGCAGCTTTGACAGGAGCTCCTACAATGAGCAGTTCTTC. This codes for CASSFDRSSYNEQFF.

The CDR3 loop reads CASRMDRGHEQYF. The CDR3 DNA reads as TGTGCCAGCAGAATGGACAGGGGCCACGAGCAGTACTTC. The rearrangement joins TRBV6-5 to TRBJ2-7; 9 bases align to TRBD1. V trimming: 6 bases; J trimming: 5 bases; junction bases outside the gene matches: 5. Germline V gene sequence: CDR1 MNHEY, CDR2 SVGAGI. This CDR3 is built from 13 residues.

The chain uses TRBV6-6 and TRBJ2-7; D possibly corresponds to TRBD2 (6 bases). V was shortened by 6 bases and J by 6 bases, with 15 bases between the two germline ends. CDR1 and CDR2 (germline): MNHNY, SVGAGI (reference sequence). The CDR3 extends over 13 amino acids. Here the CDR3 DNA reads TGTGCCAGCAGGGGACTGGGGTTGGGCGAGCAGTACTTC. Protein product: CASRGLGLGEQYF.

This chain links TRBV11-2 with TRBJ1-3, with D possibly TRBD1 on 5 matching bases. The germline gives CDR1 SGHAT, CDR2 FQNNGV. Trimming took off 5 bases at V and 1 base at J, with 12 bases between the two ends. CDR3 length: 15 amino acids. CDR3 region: CASSPYGGSGNTIYF. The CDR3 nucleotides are TGTGCCAGCAGCCCCTACGGGGGTTCTGGAAACACCATATATTTT. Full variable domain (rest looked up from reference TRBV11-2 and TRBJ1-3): EAGVAQSPRYKIIEKRQSVAFWCNPISGHATLYWYQQILGQGPKLLIQFQNNGVVDDSQLPKDRFSAERLKGVDSTLKIQPAKLEDSAVYLCASSPYGGSGNTIYFGEGSWLTVV.

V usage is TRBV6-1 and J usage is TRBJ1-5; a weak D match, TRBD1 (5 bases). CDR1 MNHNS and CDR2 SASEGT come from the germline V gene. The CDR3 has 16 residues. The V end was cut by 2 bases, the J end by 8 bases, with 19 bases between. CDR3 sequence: CASSEFGQLLREPQHF. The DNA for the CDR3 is TGTGCCAGCAGTGAATTCGGACAACTTTTAAGGGAGCCCCAGCATTTT.

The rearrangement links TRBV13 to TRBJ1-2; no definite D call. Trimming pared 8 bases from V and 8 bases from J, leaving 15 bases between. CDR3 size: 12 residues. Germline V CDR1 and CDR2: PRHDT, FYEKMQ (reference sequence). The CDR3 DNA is TGTGCCAGCGGAGCAAACTCGGGAGGCTACACCTTC. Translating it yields CASGANSGGYTF.

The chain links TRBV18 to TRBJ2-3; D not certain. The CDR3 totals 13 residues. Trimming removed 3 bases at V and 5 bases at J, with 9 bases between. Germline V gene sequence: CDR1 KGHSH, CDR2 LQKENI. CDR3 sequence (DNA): TGTGCCAGCTCACCTGAGATTAGAGATACGCAGTATTTT. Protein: CASSPEIRDTQYF.

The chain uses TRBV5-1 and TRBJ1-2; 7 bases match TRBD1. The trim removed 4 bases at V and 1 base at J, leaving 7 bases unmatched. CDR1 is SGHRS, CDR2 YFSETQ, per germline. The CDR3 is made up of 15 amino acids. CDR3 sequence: CASSRETGNNYGYTF. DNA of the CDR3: TGCGCCAGCAGCCGGGAGACAGGGAATAACTATGGCTACACCTTC.

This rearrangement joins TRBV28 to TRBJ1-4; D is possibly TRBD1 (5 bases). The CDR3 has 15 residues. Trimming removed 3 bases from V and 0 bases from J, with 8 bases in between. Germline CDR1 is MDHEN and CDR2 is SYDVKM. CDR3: CASSLSGPTNEKLFF. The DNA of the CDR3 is TGTGCCAGCAGTTTGTCGGGGCCAACTAATGAAAAACTGTTTTTT.

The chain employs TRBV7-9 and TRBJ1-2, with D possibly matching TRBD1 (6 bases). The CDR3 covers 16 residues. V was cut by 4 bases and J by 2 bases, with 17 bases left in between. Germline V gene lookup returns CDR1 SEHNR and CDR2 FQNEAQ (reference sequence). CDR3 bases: TGTGCCAGCAGCTCTCGGCGGGGAGACAGGAACTATGGCTACACCTTC. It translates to CASSSRRGDRNYGYTF.

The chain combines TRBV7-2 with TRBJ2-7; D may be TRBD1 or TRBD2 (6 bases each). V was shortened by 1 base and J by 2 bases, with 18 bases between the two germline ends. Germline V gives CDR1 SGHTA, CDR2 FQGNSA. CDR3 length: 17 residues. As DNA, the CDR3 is TGTGCCAGCAGCTTAGTGGCAGTGTGGGGGGCGGCCTACGAGCAGTACTTC. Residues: CASSLVAVWGAAYEQYF.

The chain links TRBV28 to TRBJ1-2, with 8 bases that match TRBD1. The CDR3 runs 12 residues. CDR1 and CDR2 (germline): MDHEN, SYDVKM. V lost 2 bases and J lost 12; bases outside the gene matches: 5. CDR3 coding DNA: TGTGCCAGCAGTTTAGCTGGACAGGGACACACCTTC. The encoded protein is CASSLAGQGHTF.

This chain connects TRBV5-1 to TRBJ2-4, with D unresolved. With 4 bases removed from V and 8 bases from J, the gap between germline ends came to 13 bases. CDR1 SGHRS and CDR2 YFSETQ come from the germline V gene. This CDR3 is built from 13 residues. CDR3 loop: CASSLDGLYIQYF. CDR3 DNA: TGCGCCAGCAGCCTGGACGGTCTGTACATTCAGTACTTC.

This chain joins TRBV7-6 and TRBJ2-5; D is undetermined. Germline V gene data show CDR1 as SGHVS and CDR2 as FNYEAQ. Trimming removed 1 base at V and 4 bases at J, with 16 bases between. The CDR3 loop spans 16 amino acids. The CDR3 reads CASSLGGSGFGETQYF. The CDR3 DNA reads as TGTGCCAGCAGCTTAGGAGGAAGTGGCTTTGGAGAGACCCAGTACTTC.

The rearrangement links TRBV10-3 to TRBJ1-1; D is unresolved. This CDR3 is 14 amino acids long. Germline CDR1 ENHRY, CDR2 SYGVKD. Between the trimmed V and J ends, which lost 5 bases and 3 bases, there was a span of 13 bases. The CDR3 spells CAISSKPWDTEAFF. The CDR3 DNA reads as TGTGCCATCAGTAGTAAACCTTGGGACACTGAAGCTTTCTTT.

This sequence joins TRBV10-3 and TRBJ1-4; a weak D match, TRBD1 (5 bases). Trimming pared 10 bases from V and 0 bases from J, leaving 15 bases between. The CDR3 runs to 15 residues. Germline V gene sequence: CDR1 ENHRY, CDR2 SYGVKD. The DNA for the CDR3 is TGTGCCACCGGAAAAGACAGTCCAACTAATGAAAAACTGTTTTTT. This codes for CATGKDSPTNEKLFF.

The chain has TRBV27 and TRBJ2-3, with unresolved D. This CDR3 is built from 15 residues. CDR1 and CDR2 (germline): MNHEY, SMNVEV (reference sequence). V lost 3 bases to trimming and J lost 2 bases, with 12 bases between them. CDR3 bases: TGTGCCAGCAGTTTTAGGTACTCGCCCACAGATACGCAGTATTTT. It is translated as CASSFRYSPTDTQYF.

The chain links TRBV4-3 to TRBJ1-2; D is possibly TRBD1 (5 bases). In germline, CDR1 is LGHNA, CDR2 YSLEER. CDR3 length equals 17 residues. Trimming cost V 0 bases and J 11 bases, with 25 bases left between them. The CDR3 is CASSQEIWGGSPSWYTF. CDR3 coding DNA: TGCGCCAGCAGCCAAGAGATCTGGGGGGGGAGCCCGAGTTGGTACACCTTC.

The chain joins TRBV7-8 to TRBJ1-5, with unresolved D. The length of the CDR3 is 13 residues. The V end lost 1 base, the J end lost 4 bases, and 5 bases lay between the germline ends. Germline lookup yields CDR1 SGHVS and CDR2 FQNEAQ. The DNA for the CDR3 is TGTGCCAGCAGCTTAGAGGCTAATCAGCCCCAGCATTTT. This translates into CASSLEANQPQHF.

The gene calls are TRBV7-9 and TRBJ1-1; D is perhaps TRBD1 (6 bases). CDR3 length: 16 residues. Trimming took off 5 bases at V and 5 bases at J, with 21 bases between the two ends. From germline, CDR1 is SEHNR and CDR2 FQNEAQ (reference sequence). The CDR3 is CASSPNRGPGRTEAFF. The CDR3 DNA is TGTGCCAGCAGCCCCAACCGGGGGCCCGGGCGGACTGAAGCTTTCTTT. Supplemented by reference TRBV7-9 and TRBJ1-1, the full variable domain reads DTGVSQNPRHKITKRGQNVTFRCDPISEHNRLYWYRQTLGQGPEFLTYFQNEAQLEKSRLLSDRFSAERPKGSFSTLEIQRTEQGDSAMYLCASSPNRGPGRTEAFFGQGTRLTVV.

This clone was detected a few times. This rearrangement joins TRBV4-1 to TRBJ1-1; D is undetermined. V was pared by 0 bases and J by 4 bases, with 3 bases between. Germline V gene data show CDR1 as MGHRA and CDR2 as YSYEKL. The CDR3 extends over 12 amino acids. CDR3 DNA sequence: TGCGCCAGCAGCCAAGATGGCACTGAAGCTTTCTTT. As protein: CASSQDGTEAFF.

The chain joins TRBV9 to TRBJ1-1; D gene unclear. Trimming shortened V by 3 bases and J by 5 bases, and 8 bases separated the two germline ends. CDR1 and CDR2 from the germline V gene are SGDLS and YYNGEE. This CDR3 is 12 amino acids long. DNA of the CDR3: TGTGCCAGCAGCGCCCGAGGGACTGAAGCTTTCTTT. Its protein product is CASSARGTEAFF.

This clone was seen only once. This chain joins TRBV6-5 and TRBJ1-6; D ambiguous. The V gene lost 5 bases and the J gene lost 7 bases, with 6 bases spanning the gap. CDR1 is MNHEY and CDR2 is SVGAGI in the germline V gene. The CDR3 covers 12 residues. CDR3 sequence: CASSRLNSPLHF. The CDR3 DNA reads TGTGCCAGCAGTCGGTTAAATTCACCCCTCCACTTT.

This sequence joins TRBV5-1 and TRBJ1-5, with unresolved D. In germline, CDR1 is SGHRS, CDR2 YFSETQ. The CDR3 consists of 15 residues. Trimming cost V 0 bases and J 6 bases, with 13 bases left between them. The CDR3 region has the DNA TGCGCCAGCAGCTTGGAAGGGAAGATCGGTCAGCCCCAGCATTTT. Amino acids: CASSLEGKIGQPQHF.